Each of the 9 T cell receptor beta chains below was sequenced from the same sample in a study of beta chain features in type 1 diabetes. The study's findings and limits: Shortening that was moderate but significant affected the TCRB CDR3s of Type 1 diabetes patients in all four CD4+ subsets.

The entirety of the isolated RNA underwent reverse transcription, so expressed TCRB transcripts were sequenced. Only in-frame clones appear in the TCRdb table, and some are missing; sequencing was by immunoSEQ multiplex PCR. The sample lists hundreds of thousands of clones; about 14% were seen once. These TCRs are of unknown antigen specificity. What was sequenced was naive CD4+ T cells from blood. The receptor source for this set is a man aged 18 to 35 with type 1 diabetes.

There are a few counts of this clone. This chain uses TRBV5-4 with TRBJ1-4; D perhaps matches TRBD1 (5 bases). In germline, CDR1 is SGHNT, CDR2 YYREEE (reference sequence). Trimming cost V 5 bases and J 0 bases, with 11 bases left between them. The CDR3 covers 15 residues. CDR3 amino acids: CASRPWGATNEKLFF. For the CDR3, the DNA is TGTGCCAGCAGACCTTGGGGGGCAACTAATGAAAAACTGTTTTTT.

The CDR3 DNA reads TGTGCCTGCCAGACTCAGTGGGCTGAGCCTGAAGCTTTCTTT. Amino acid sequence: CACQTQWAEPEAFF. The V call is TRBV30, the J call TRBJ1-1, with unresolved D. Germline V gives CDR1 GTSNPN, CDR2 SVGIG (reference sequence). This CDR3 has 14 residues. The V and J ends lost 6 bases and 6 bases respectively, with 20 bases between them.

The chain joins TRBV9 to TRBJ1-2, with D uncertain. CDR3 size: 13 residues. Germline-derived CDR1 and CDR2 are SGDLS and YYNGEE. The V end lost 4 bases, the J end lost 6 bases, and 13 bases lay between the germline ends. CDR3 nucleotides: TGTGCCAGCAGCCAAGGTTTGCTTAATGGCTACACCTTC. The encoded protein is CASSQGLLNGYTF.

This clone was detected only a few times. V usage is TRBV25-1 and J usage is TRBJ2-7; 8 nucleotides align to TRBD1. The junction had 12 bases not matched to a gene; V was cut back by 8 bases and J by 6 bases. CDR3 length equals 14 residues. Germline values: CDR1 MGHDK, CDR2 SYGVNS. The CDR3 loop is CASSWSRGPGEQYF. CDR3 DNA sequence: TGTGCCAGCTCTTGGTCCAGGGGGCCGGGCGAGCAGTACTTC.

There are a few counts of this clone. Other DNA sequences from this sample encode an identical CDR3 as well. The CDR3 bases are TGCAGCGTGGGAGGTTACGAGCAGTACTTC. Encoded protein: CSVGGYEQYF. The gene calls are TRBV29-1 and TRBJ2-7; a weak D match, TRBD2 (6 bases). Germline V gene sequence: CDR1 SQVTM, CDR2 ANQGSEA. V shed 6 bases and J shed 4 bases, with 7 bases lying between them. CDR3 length equals 10 residues.

The chain has TRBV27 and TRBJ2-1; D is ambiguous. CDR3 length: 14 residues. V was shortened by 8 bases and J by 4 bases, with 15 bases between the two germline ends. Germline CDR1 is MNHEY and CDR2 is SMNVEV (reference sequence). The CDR3 protein is CASSFQGRYNEQFF. Here the CDR3 DNA reads TGTGCCAGCTCGTTTCAAGGGCGGTACAATGAGCAGTTCTTC.

This clone has more than one count but fewer than ten. The same CDR3 is also encoded by other DNA sequences in this sample. The chain is built from TRBV30 and TRBJ2-7; D is undetermined. The germline V and J ends were trimmed by 1 base and 6 bases, with 7 bases remaining between them. The germline V gene has CDR1 GTSNPN and CDR2 SVGIG (reference sequence). This CDR3 is 11 amino acids long. CDR3 nucleotides: TGTGCCTGGAGTGGGAGTCGCGAGCAGTACTTC. Translated, it gives CAWSGSREQYF.

This clone turned up a few times. The chain joins TRBV7-2 to TRBJ1-2; no definite D call. Trimming pared 1 base from V and 8 bases from J, leaving 14 bases between. Germline CDR1 reads SGHTA; CDR2 reads FQGNSA. This CDR3 is 14 amino acids long. This chain's CDR3 is CASSLGANSGGYTF. The CDR3 DNA sequence: TGTGCCAGCAGCTTAGGTGCGAATTCGGGCGGCTACACCTTC.

The table lists this clone with a few counts. V and J are TRBV30 and TRBJ2-1; TRBD2 matches at 9 bases. Germline assignment: CDR1 GTSNPN and CDR2 SVGIG (reference sequence). The CDR3 has 16 amino acids. V lost 1 base, J lost 4 bases, and 8 bases stayed unmatched. The CDR3 nucleotides are TGTGCCTGGAGTGCACATCCTAGCGGGGCTTACAATGAGCAGTTCTTC. Translation gives CAWSAHPSGAYNEQFF.